Listed here is a single T cell receptor (beta chain). Participant age was about 18 to 89 years, and participants resided in 25 or so US areas. Participants reported their clinical history, and cohort assignment relied on those reports. The CDR3 is 14 residues long. Germline CDR1 reads LNHDA; CDR2 reads SQIVND (reference sequence). V shed 7 bases and J shed 4 bases, with 16 bases lying between them. Authors' methods: It was from reference gene primer amplification that nucleated cell counts were estimated. Only in-frame clones appear in the TCRdb table, and some are missing; sequencing was by immunoSEQ multiplex PCR. V and J calls and clone size follow that table, whereas D and trimming were derived from the DNA. This table holds a few hundred thousand clones, 70% to 90% found once. The record originates from a study of blood T cell repertoires in COVID-19. Study as a whole: The United States, Italy and Spain supplied acute and convalescent COVID-19 samples.

This TCR was recovered from a woman aged 40 to 55 with acute COVID-19. This sequence joins TRBV19 and TRBJ2-5; D may be TRBD1 (6 bases). The sequenced material came from PBMCs or T cells enriched from blood (not recorded which). The CDR3 reads CASKGPGTSETQYF. CDR3 nucleotide sequence: TGTGCCAGTAAGGGGCCGGGGACATCAGAGACCCAGTACTTC.